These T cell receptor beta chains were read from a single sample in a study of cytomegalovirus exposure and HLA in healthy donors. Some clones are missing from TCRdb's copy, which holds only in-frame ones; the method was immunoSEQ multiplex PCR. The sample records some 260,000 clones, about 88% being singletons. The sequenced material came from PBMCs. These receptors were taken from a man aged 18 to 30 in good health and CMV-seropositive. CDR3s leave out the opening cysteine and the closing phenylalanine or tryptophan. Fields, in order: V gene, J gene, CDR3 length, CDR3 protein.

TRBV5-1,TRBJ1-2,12,ASSLKGGGHGYT
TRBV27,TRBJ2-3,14,ASSLLSRESGDTQY
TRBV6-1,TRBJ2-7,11,ASSELGGNGEY
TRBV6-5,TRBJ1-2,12,ASSYSGGGRGYT
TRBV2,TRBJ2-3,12,ASGSSGSTDTQY
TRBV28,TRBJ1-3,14,ASSLGVLRSGNTIY
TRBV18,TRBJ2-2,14,ASSPGTPSNTGELF
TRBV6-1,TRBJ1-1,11,ASSEFARTEAF
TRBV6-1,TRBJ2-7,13,ASRRLAVEEGEQY
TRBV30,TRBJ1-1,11,ASRGFMNTEAF
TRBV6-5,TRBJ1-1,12,ATRPWGGNTEAF
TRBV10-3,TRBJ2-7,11,AISDTVPGEQY
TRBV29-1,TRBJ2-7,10,SVGSWGYEQY
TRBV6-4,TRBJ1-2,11,ASSPGPVAGYT
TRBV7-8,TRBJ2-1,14,ASSPFQGRSYNEQF
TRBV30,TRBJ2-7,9,AWTGRDEQY
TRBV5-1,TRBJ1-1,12,ASSFEAWGTEAF
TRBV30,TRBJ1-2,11,AWGLTGNYGYT
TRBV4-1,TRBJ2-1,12,ASSQDNRGHEQF
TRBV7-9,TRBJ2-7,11,ASRDGRAVEQY
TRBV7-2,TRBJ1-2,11,ASSLGGLNGYT
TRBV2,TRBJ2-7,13,ASSSGLAGVDEQY
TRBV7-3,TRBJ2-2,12,ASSLKGGPGELF
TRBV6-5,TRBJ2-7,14,ASSYGGGSFSYEQY
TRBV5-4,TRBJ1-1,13,ASSLFGPMNTEAF
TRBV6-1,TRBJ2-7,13,ASSERGSGSSEQY
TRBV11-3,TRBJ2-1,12,ASSSQSLAGVQF
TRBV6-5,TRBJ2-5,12,ASSYSSGMETQY
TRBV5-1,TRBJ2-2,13,ASRLSTGYTGELF
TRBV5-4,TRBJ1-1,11,ASSLAGGGEAF
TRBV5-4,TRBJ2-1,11,ASSKAGAHEQF
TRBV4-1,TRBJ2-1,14,ASSPPSSGRTFEQF
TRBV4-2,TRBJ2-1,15,ASSKIAGGSSYNEQF
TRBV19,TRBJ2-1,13,ASSIGQGAVDEQF
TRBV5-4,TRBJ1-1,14,ASSLGGPSPSTEAF